This TCR beta chain was sequenced in a study of shared T cell receptors in the human thymus. The V gene's germline CDR1 is KGHSH and CDR2 LQKENI. Trimming cost V 3 bases and J 9 bases, with 9 bases left between them. The CDR3 is 12 residues long. Libraries were prepared by immunoSEQ multiplex PCR; TCRdb keeps only in-frame clonotypes and omits some of them. The sample lists 640,000 or so clones; 87% were seen once. The sample was also linked to a second study, of human thymus T cells. That work states: Those donating were healthy Finnish infants in corrective surgery for congenital heart defects. During corrective heart surgery, resections were taken, and the thymus tissue came from them. Use of V and J genes seemed skewed within the thymic and blood repertoires.

The chain joins TRBV18 to TRBJ2-1; D might be TRBD1 (5 bases). The sequencing input was thymocytes. The source is a boy less than two years old with a congenital heart defect. CDR3 loop: CASSPTAPEQFF. As DNA, the CDR3 is TGTGCCAGCTCACCGACAGCTCCTGAGCAGTTCTTC.